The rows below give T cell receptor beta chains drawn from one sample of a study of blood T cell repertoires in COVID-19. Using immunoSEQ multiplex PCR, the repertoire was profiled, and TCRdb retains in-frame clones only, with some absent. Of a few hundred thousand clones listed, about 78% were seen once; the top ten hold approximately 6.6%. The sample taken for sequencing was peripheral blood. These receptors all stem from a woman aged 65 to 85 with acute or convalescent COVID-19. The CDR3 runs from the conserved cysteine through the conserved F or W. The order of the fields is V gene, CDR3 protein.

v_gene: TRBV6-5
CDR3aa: CASSYQQGKGTEAFF

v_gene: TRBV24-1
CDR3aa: CATSERQSTEAFF

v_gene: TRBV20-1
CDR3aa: CSASRRTGFVTDTQYF

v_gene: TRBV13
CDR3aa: CASSYYRGQGMDEQFF

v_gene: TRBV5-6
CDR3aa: CASSHSTTLLTVEAFF

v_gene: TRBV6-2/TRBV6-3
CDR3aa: CASSSDRIGARETQYF

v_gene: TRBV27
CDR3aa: CASSLSGVGGTQYF

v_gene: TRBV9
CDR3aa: CASSVERYSYNEQFF

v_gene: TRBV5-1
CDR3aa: CASRPGTSRTDTQYF

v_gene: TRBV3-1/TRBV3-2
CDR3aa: CASSQRTSRGNTEAFF

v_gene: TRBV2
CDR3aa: CASSGGLRLQLFF

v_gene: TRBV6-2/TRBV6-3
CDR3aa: CASSYIRPREETQYF

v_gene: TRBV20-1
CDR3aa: CSASRGMGTEAFF

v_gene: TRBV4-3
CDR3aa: CASSQDYRGNTIYF

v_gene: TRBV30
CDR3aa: CAWIESRTGFNYGYTF

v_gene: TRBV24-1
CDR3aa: CATSGYGTGLKQPQHF

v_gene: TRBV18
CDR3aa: CASSPTSGGRDEQFF

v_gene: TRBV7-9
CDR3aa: CASSAQDYEQYF

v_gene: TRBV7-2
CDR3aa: CASSPPGALRNEQFF

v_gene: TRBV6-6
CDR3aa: CASSYLGTMTDTQYF

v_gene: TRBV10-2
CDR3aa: CASSDDISYNEQFF

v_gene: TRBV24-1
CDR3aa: CATSFTSGGGETQYF

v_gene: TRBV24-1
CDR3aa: CATSGPTSTGELFF

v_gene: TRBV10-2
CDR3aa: CASRGTGPYNEQFF

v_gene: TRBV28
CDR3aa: CASSRGQGTDTQYF

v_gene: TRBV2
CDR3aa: CASRRTSGTDTQYF

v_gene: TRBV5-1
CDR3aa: CASSLRVLTTEAFF

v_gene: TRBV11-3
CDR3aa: CASSLDGLVKENTGELFF

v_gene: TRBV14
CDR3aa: CASSPYDRVVTEAFF

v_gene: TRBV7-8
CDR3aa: CASSEDRSTKNIQYF

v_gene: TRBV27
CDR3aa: CASMGGASYEQYF

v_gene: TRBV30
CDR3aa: CAWSVSSQGAGTQYF

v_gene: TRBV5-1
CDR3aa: CASSVPSGTDTQYF